The rows below give T cell receptor beta chains drawn from one sample of a study of CD8+ T cells in alopecia areata. The repertoire was sequenced with immunoSEQ multiplex PCR; TCRdb's copy has only in-frame clones and lacks some. The sample gives under 6,500 clones, around 60% of which show up once; approximately 8.6% is in the top ten. The sample in question was skin, obtained around week 31, from a patient treated with tofacitinib. These receptors all stem from a human donor with alopecia areata. CDR3s include the opening cysteine and the closing phenylalanine or tryptophan. A D gene is named only where the DNA matches it firmly. Only part of the rows carry a size: once, few, many, or a class if the clone is expanded.

TRBV12-5	TRBJ2-2	few	.	12	TGTGCTAGTGGACCTGACACCGGGGAGCTGTTTTTT	CASGPDTGELFF
TRBV7-6	TRBJ1-4	.	.	14	TGTGCCAGCAGTCCTACCGGGACACGGGAAAAACTGTTTTTT	CASSPTGTREKLFF
TRBV2	TRBJ2-7	.	TRBD1	12	TGTGCCAGCAGCACCGGGACAGACGAGCAGTACTTC	CASSTGTDEQYF
TRBV11-2	TRBJ1-5	.	.	17	TGTGCCAGCAGCTTAGGTCCGGGGGACCCTAGCAATCAGCCCCAGCATTTT	CASSLGPGDPSNQPQHF
TRBV7-2	TRBJ1-4	few	.	14	TGTGCCAGCAGATTACAGGGTGGCGTTGAAAAACTGTTTTTT	CASRLQGGVEKLFF
TRBV25-1	TRBJ2-3	.	.	18	TGTGCCAGCAGTGATAATATTGGGCTGTGGGGCGCCACAGATACGCAGTATTTT	CASSDNIGLWGATDTQYF
TRBV5-1	TRBJ1-2	.	.	16	TGCGCCAGCAGCCCTTGGGATGGCGGCGGGAGAGGTGGCTACACCTTC	CASSPWDGGGRGGYTF
TRBV9	TRBJ1-5	.	.	15	TGTGCCAGCAGCGTAGGAGCAGTAATCAATCAGCCCCAGCATTTT	CASSVGAVINQPQHF
TRBV5-4	TRBJ2-3	large	.	13	TGTGCCAGCAGTATTCAGGGGAAAGATACGCAGTATTTT	CASSIQGKDTQYF
TRBV25-1	TRBJ2-2	.	.	14	TGTGCCAGCATAAGGGGGGATGACACCGGGGAGCTGTTTTTT	CASIRGDDTGELFF
TRBV19	TRBJ1-6	.	.	13	TGTGCCAGTAGGACCTCTTTTAACTCACCCCTCCACTTT	CASRTSFNSPLHF
TRBV2	TRBJ1-6	.	.	12	TGTGCCAGTCTGACAGAAAATTCACCCCTCCACTTT	CASLTENSPLHF
TRBV6-1	TRBJ1-2	few	.	17	TGTGCCAGCAGTGAACGAGGGGCAATCGTAAAGGGGTATGGCTACACCTTC	CASSERGAIVKGYGYTF
TRBV4-3	TRBJ1-2	.	.	16	TGCGCCAGCAGCCAAGAGGTTACAGGGCGAAAGCATGGCTACACCTTC	CASSQEVTGRKHGYTF
TRBV7-9	TRBJ2-7	.	TRBD2	14	TGTGCCAGCAGCTTACGGGGAGGGCCTGAGGAGCAGTACTTC	CASSLRGGPEEQYF
TRBV7-9	TRBJ2-7	.	TRBD1	12	TGTGCCAGCAGCGCAACAGGGGACGAGCAGTACTTC	CASSATGDEQYF
TRBV7-2	TRBJ2-7	large	.	13	TGTGCCAGCAGCTTAGAGCAGAGCTACGAGCAGTACTTC	CASSLEQSYEQYF
TRBV6-9	TRBJ1-5	few	.	16	TGTGCCAGCAGAGGGGAGACAGATTGGAGCAATCAGCCCCAGCATTTT	CASRGETDWSNQPQHF
TRBV4-2	TRBJ2-7	once	TRBD1	16	TGTGCCAGCAGCGAAGGGGGGACAGGGATGATTTACGAGCAGTACTTC	CASSEGGTGMIYEQYF
TRBV9	TRBJ1-1	.	.	13	TGTGCCAGCAGCGTAGAGTTGAACACTGAAGCTTTCTTT	CASSVELNTEAFF
TRBV23-1	TRBJ2-7	.	TRBD1	16	TGCGCCAGCAGCGACGCTCGGACAGGGGGGGGCGGCGAGCAGTACTTC	CASSDARTGGGGEQYF
TRBV6-6	TRBJ2-1	.	.	13	TGTGCCAGCACTATGGGGGACTACAATGAGCAGTTCTTC	CASTMGDYNEQFF
TRBV6-1	TRBJ2-1	.	.	14	TGTGCCAGCAGTGTACAGGGAGGGCCCAATGAGCAGTTCTTC	CASSVQGGPNEQFF
TRBV27	TRBJ2-3	.	TRBD2	22	TGTGCCAGCAGTTTATCTCCCGGTCGCCTTCCGACTAGCGGGGGGAGCACAGATACGCAGTATTTT	CASSLSPGRLPTSGGSTDTQYF
TRBV7-3	TRBJ2-2	.	.	14	TGTGCCAGCAGCTTGTTAGGGAAGGGCGGGGAGCTGTTTTTT	CASSLLGKGGELFF
TRBV29-1	TRBJ1-5	.	.	13	TGCAGCGTTGAATTTTCAGTTAATCAGCCCCAGCATTTT	CSVEFSVNQPQHF
TRBV7-3	TRBJ2-1	.	TRBD1	14	TGTGCCAGCAGCTTGGGACAGGGACACAATGAGCAGTTCTTC	CASSLGQGHNEQFF
TRBV6-6	TRBJ1-1	.	.	14	TGTGCCAGCAGTTACTTCCTGACGAACACTGAAGCTTTCTTT	CASSYFLTNTEAFF
TRBV11-2	TRBJ2-7	few	.	13	TGTGCCAGCGGCAGGGAAGGTTCCTACGAGCAGTACTTC	CASGREGSYEQYF
TRBV6-4	TRBJ2-3	.	TRBD2	14	TGTGCCAGCAGTGAGACTAGCGGCACAGATACGCAGTATTTT	CASSETSGTDTQYF
TRBV13	TRBJ2-1	.	.	13	TGTGCCAGCACCGGGGACTCATACAATGAGCAGTTCTTC	CASTGDSYNEQFF
TRBV4-1	TRBJ2-3	.	.	10	TGCGCCAGCAGCTACGATACGCAGTATTTT	CASSYDTQYF
TRBV11-2	TRBJ1-6	.	.	17	TGTGCCAGCAGCTTAGTGGGTAAGGGGCACAGGAATTCACCCCTCCACTTT	CASSLVGKGHRNSPLHF
TRBV29-1	TRBJ2-1	.	.	17	TGCAGCGTTGAACGCCTCGGGCTACCGAGCTCCTACAATGAGCAGTTCTTC	CSVERLGLPSSYNEQFF
TRBV5-1	TRBJ1-1	.	.	18	TGCGCCAGCAGCGAATATTTGAGGACCGCCCCGATGAACACTGAAGCTTTCTTT	CASSEYLRTAPMNTEAFF
TRBV29-1	TRBJ2-3	.	.	15	TGCAGCGTTGACGCGTATCAGCGCCGGATAGATACGCAGTATTTT	CSVDAYQRRIDTQYF
TRBV6-1	TRBJ2-6	.	.	15	TGTGCCATCACCTTGGTCCGGACTGGGGCCAACGTCCTGACTTTC	CAITLVRTGANVLTF
TRBV4-3	TRBJ1-5	few	.	15	TGCGCCAGCAGCCAAGATCCCGGCGGTCTGAGGCCCCAGCATTTT	CASSQDPGGLRPQHF
TRBV5-1	TRBJ2-2	large	.	15	TGCGCCAGCAGCTCGACGGCCTGGCAGACCGGGGAGCTGTTTTTT	CASSSTAWQTGELFF
TRBV7-2	TRBJ1-2	.	TRBD1	19	TGTGCCAGCAGCCCACGGACAGGGGGCTCCAGTTATGCTAACTATGGCTACACCTTC	CASSPRTGGSSYANYGYTF
TRBV6-5	TRBJ2-7	.	.	14	TGTGCCAGCAGTGAACAGGGTCTTTCCTACGAGCAGTACTTC	CASSEQGLSYEQYF
TRBV6-1	TRBJ1-6	.	.	16	TGTGCCAGCAGTGAAAAAGGGTTAATTGTGGTATCACCCCTCCACTTT	CASSEKGLIVVSPLHF
TRBV7-9	TRBJ1-1	.	.	17	TGTGCCAGCAGGCCTCCCCGGACCCGATCAATGGGGGGTGAAGCTTTCTTT	CASRPPRTRSMGGEAFF
TRBV9	TRBJ2-1	.	.	17	TGTGCCAGCAGCCCACCCCGTGGGGTCAGCTCCTACAATGAGCAGTTCTTC	CASSPPRGVSSYNEQFF
TRBV7-9	TRBJ1-3	few	.	13	TGTGCCAGCAGCTTAGAAACAAACAGCTTTATATATTTT	CASSLETNSFIYF
TRBV2	TRBJ1-5	.	.	15	TGTGCCAGCAGTAAGGCTGGGGGGGCAAGGCAGCCCCAGCATTTT	CASSKAGGARQPQHF
TRBV7-2	TRBJ2-3	.	TRBD2	14	TGTGCCAGTAGCCCGGGACTAGCCACAGATACGCAGTATTTT	CASSPGLATDTQYF
TRBV7-2	TRBJ2-1	once	TRBD2	16	TGTGCCAGCATCCCGGGGGGGTTTAGCTCCTACAATGAGCAGTTCTTC	CASIPGGFSSYNEQFF
TRBV7-8	TRBJ1-1	few	.	17	TGTGCCAGCAGCTTAAGAGAGGACAGATTCATGAACACTGAAGCTTTCTTT	CASSLREDRFMNTEAFF
TRBV4-1	TRBJ2-7	.	TRBD1	15	TGCGCCAGCAGCCAAGCGGGACAGGGGCCCTACGAGCAGTACTTC	CASSQAGQGPYEQYF
TRBV9	TRBJ1-2	few	.	16	TGTGCCAGCGCGAGCAGGCACTCAAGAAAGACCTATGGCTACACCTTC	CASASRHSRKTYGYTF
TRBV6-5	TRBJ2-2	.	TRBD2	14	TGTGCCAGCTTGCGACTAGCGGGCACCGGGGAGCTGTTTTTT	CASLRLAGTGELFF
TRBV27	TRBJ1-2	.	TRBD1	14	TGTGCCAGCAGTCCCCGGACAGGGGGCTATGGCTACACCTTC	CASSPRTGGYGYTF